This TCR beta chain emerged from a study of cytomegalovirus exposure and HLA in healthy donors. Study-wide results and caveats: A later analysis appeared to link common viral pathogens to several of the most significant clusters. TRBV6-2, TRBV6-3 and some other V segments were unresolvable in 87-base-pair reads. Most sequenced TCRs were rare (though some public TCRs occurred in many donors).

As to this clone: The antigen is not known.

Primers: 60 Vbeta forward and 13 Jbeta reverse. Sequencing used immunoSEQ multiplex PCR; TCRdb keeps in-frame clones, though not all of them. This sample has about 130,000 clones, with 81% found just once. Trimming left V 5 bases short and J 2 bases short, with 13 bases between. In germline, CDR1 is LGHNA, CDR2 YSLEER. The length of the CDR3 is 14 residues. The sequence was collected from a man aged 18 to 30 in good health and CMV-seronegative. Sequences were obtained from PBMCs. The V call is TRBV4-3, the J call TRBJ2-7, with D perhaps TRBD1 (7 bases). The CDR3 nucleotides are TGCGCCAGCAGCTCGGAGGGGGCGACCTACGAGCAGTACTTC. It specifies CASSSEGATYEQYF.